The 27 T cell receptor beta chains below all came from one sample that was sequenced in a study of persistence of HIV-infected CD4 T cells. These receptors have no known antigen. The stimulus was an HIV-1 Gag 15-mer peptide pool, 1 ug/peptide/mL. CD40L/CD69 double-negative CD45RO-high memory CD4+ T cells were collected. This was the immunoSEQ version 4 assay in survey mode. Generated by immunoSEQ multiplex PCR, the TCRdb table keeps only in-frame clones and is missing some. Of 64,000 or so clones in the sample, about four fifths were seen once. Sequenced here: CD4+ T cells sorted from PBMCs after roughly 19-hour stimulation, sampled from a patient who received antiretroviral therapy. The source is an adult man with HIV who was CMV-seropositive.

The genes are TRBV3-1 (or the pseudogene TRBV3-2) and TRBJ1-6; D unclear. The germline V gene encodes CDR1 LGHDT and CDR2 YNNKEL (reference sequence). With 4 bases removed from V and 5 bases from J, the gap between germline ends came to 6 bases. CDR3 size: 13 residues. CDR3 sequence reads: CASSLQDNSPLHF. CDR3 coding DNA: TGTGCCAGCAGCCTGCAGGATAATTCACCCCTCCACTTT.

The J gene is TRBJ1-6, the V gene TRBV27; no clear D. Germline values: CDR1 MNHEY, CDR2 SMNVEV (reference sequence). The CDR3 extends over 16 amino acids. The germline V and J ends were trimmed by 2 bases and 0 bases, with 8 bases remaining between them. The CDR3, as DNA: TGTGCCAGCAGTTTAAGCCTTCTCTCCTATAATTCACCCCTCCACTTT. As protein: CASSLSLLSYNSPLHF.

Here the CDR3 reads CASSTRVRTGDRNEQFF. CDR3 coding DNA: TGTGCCAGCTCAACCAGAGTTCGGACAGGGGATCGCAATGAGCAGTTCTTC. The chain employs TRBV18 and TRBJ2-1; TRBD1 matches 9 bases. The ends lost 5 bases at V and 6 bases at J; junction bases unmatched: 14. Germline loops: CDR1 KGHSH, CDR2 LQKENI. The CDR3 runs to 17 residues.

The chain uses TRBV7-6 and TRBJ1-3; D is ambiguous. The V end lost 6 bases, the J end lost 3 bases, and 6 bases lay between the germline ends. The germline gives CDR1 SGHVS, CDR2 FNYEAQ. This CDR3 region has 12 residues. The DNA for the CDR3 is TGTGCCAGCAGTCCCGTTGGAAACACCATATATTTT. Translating gives CASSPVGNTIYF.

For the CDR3, the DNA is TGTGCCAGCAGTTTATCGATTTCAGGGCCCCAGCATTTT. It specifies CASSLSISGPQHF. The chain uses TRBV27 and TRBJ1-5; D remains unclear. The CDR3 is made up of 13 amino acids. Trimming pared 0 bases from V and 9 bases from J, leaving 9 bases between. Looked up from germline, CDR1 is MNHEY and CDR2 is SMNVEV (reference sequence).

The chain combines TRBV3-1 (or the pseudogene TRBV3-2) with TRBJ1-5; D is unresolved. Germline assignment: CDR1 LGHDT and CDR2 YNNKEL (reference sequence). The CDR3 has 14 residues. Trimming left V 3 bases short and J 6 bases short, with 12 bases between. The CDR3 nucleotides read TGTGCCAGCAGCCATTCGGCAGGCGGTCAGCCCCAGCATTTT. The encoded protein is CASSHSAGGQPQHF.

The chain links TRBV20-1 to TRBJ2-7; the D is unclear. The CDR3 sequence is 11 residues long. The V and J ends lost 5 bases and 2 bases respectively, with 7 bases between them. The germline V gene has CDR1 DFQATT and CDR2 SNEGSKA (reference sequence). The CDR3 reads CSADRAYEQYF. The CDR3 DNA reads TGCAGTGCTGACCGGGCCTACGAGCAGTACTTC.

V usage is TRBV5-5 and J usage is TRBJ2-7; D perhaps matches TRBD1 (6 bases). The germline gives CDR1 SGHKS, CDR2 YYEKEE (reference sequence). The CDR3 has 15 amino acids. V was shortened by 4 bases and J by 5 bases, with 19 bases between the two germline ends. In DNA, the CDR3 is TGTGCCAGCAGCCTAACCCTTCAGGGGATGGACGAGCAGTACTTC. Encoded protein: CASSLTLQGMDEQYF.

The rearrangement joins TRBV7-6 to TRBJ2-7; TRBD2 aligns across 9 bases. The CDR3 has 14 amino acids. J lost 5 bases, V lost 4 bases, and 6 bases had no gene match. Germline V lookup: CDR1 SGHVS, CDR2 FNYEAQ. CDR3 region: CASSSREGLDEQYF. The CDR3 region has the DNA TGTGCCAGCAGCTCGCGGGAGGGGCTCGACGAGCAGTACTTC.

V is TRBV9 and J is TRBJ2-1; possibly TRBD1 or TRBD2 for D (6 bases each). This CDR3 contains 16 residues. V was shortened by 8 bases and J by 0 bases, with 18 bases between the two germline ends. Germline-derived CDR1 and CDR2 are SGDLS and YYNGEE. CDR3 DNA: TGTGCCAGTTCGCTTAGACAGGAGGGCTCCTACAATGAGCAGTTCTTC. Translating gives CASSLRQEGSYNEQFF.

This chain joins TRBV9 and TRBJ1-3; D is undetermined. Trimming removed 0 bases from V and 2 bases from J, with 12 bases in between. Germline CDR1 SGDLS, CDR2 YYNGEE. This CDR3 comprises 16 residues. Written as DNA, the CDR3 is TGTGCCAGCAGCGTAGCCCCGTCGGGGACTGGAAACACCATATATTTT. It is translated as CASSVAPSGTGNTIYF.

The count of this clone is one. The rearrangement uses TRBV5-1 and TRBJ2-3; 7 nucleotides line up with TRBD2. CDR1 is SGHRS, CDR2 YFSETQ, per germline. The CDR3 spans 15 residues. V was clipped by 0 bases and J by 2 bases; unmatched bases: 3. CDR3 nucleotide sequence: TGCGCCAGCAGCTTGGGCGGGGGAACCACAGATACGCAGTATTTT. Residues: CASSLGGGTTDTQYF.

The chain recombines TRBV6-5 with TRBJ1-1; 7 nucleotides line up with TRBD1. The CDR3 runs 15 residues. CDR1 MNHEY and CDR2 SVGAGI come from the germline V gene. The J segment lost 3 bases and the V segment lost 7 bases, leaving 11 bases of the junction unmatched. The CDR3 DNA sequence: TGTGCCAGCATCCCTCCAGGGGGGAGGGACACTGAAGCTTTCTTT. This codes for CASIPPGGRDTEAFF.

The gene calls are TRBV20-1 and TRBJ2-7; 8 nucleotides align to TRBD2. V lost 3 bases and J lost 7; bases outside the gene matches: 11. This CDR3 region has 14 residues. Germline V gene lookup returns CDR1 DFQATT and CDR2 SNEGSKA (reference sequence). The CDR3 sequence: CSASGTGGSLEQYF. The CDR3 DNA reads as TGCAGTGCTAGTGGGACGGGGGGGTCCTTAGAGCAGTACTTC.

The chain carries TRBV6-5 and TRBJ2-5; 11 bases align to TRBD1. The CDR3 extends over 14 amino acids. Germline CDR1 is MNHEY and CDR2 is SVGAGI. Losses at the gene ends were 5 bases for V and 4 bases for J; bases not matched to a gene: 3. For the CDR3, the DNA is TGTGCCAGCAGTCGGGACAGGGGGGGAGAGACCCAGTACTTC. This codes for CASSRDRGGETQYF.

This clone was found once. The chain is built from TRBV3-1 (or the pseudogene TRBV3-2) and TRBJ1-2; no clear D gene. The V end was cut by 6 bases, the J end by 8 bases, with 10 bases between. The length of the CDR3 is 11 residues. Germline-derived CDR1 and CDR2 are LGHDT and YNNKEL (reference sequence). The CDR3 nucleotides are TGTGCCAGCAGTCGACAAGACGGCTACACCTTC. It specifies CASSRQDGYTF.

The chain is built from TRBV5-6 and TRBJ2-7; D ambiguous. There are 14 residues in the CDR3. V lost 0 bases and J lost 2, with 9 bases in between. Germline loops: CDR1 SGHDT, CDR2 YYEEEE. The CDR3 sequence is CASSLGPAAYEQYF. The CDR3 DNA is TGTGCCAGCAGCTTGGGGCCGGCCGCCTACGAGCAGTACTTC. Using reference TRBV5-6 and TRBJ2-7 for the parts outside the CDR3, the full variable domain is DAGVTQSPTHLIKTRGQQVTLRCSPKSGHDTVSWYQQALGQGPQFIFQYYEEEERQRGNFPDRFSGHQFPNYSSELNVNALLLGDSALYLCASSLGPAAYEQYFGPGTRLTVT.

J is TRBJ1-1 and V is TRBV10-2; weak D call: TRBD1 (6 bases). Germline V CDR1 and CDR2: WSHSY, SAAADI. V was cut by 7 bases and J by 10 bases, with 13 bases left in between. This CDR3 comprises 11 residues. The CDR3 protein is CASKSQGGAFF. CDR3 sequence (DNA): TGCGCCAGCAAATCTCAAGGGGGAGCTTTCTTT.

The chain combines TRBV6-5 with TRBJ1-5; D is unresolved. V shed 0 bases and J shed 2 bases, with 5 bases lying between them. The germline gives CDR1 MNHEY, CDR2 SVGAGI. The CDR3 consists of 14 residues. The CDR3 protein is CASSYSPGNQPQHF. In DNA, the CDR3 is TGTGCCAGCAGTTACTCACCGGGCAATCAGCCCCAGCATTTT.

This clone occurred once. The chain joins TRBV28 to TRBJ2-7; unclear D gene. Trimming removed 2 bases at V and 6 bases at J, with 17 bases between. This CDR3 spans 15 amino acids. Germline values: CDR1 MDHEN, CDR2 SYDVKM. CDR3 sequence (DNA): TGTGCCAGCAGTTTAAGGAACCGCCTTAATGGCGAGCAGTACTTC. It translates to CASSLRNRLNGEQYF.

The V call is TRBV6-5, the J call TRBJ1-2, with D uncertain. Trimming cost V 2 bases and J 5 bases, with 15 bases left between them. Per the germline V gene, CDR1 is MNHEY and CDR2 is SVGAGI. The CDR3 runs 15 residues. CDR3 nucleotides: TGTGCCAGCAGTTACCAGACTGGTGCCGGGTATGGCTACACCTTC. It is translated as CASSYQTGAGYGYTF.

The chain combines TRBV10-1 with TRBJ2-3, with 7 nucleotides matching TRBD2. CDR3 length: 11 residues. The ends lost 8 bases at V and 9 bases at J; junction bases unmatched: 5. Germline V gives CDR1 WNHNN, CDR2 SYGVQD (reference sequence). The CDR3 is CASATAGTQYF. In nucleotides, the CDR3 is TGCGCCAGCGCCACAGCGGGAACGCAGTATTTT.

This clone has a handful of counts. The chain has TRBV5-4 and TRBJ1-1; D perhaps matches TRBD1 (5 bases). The germline V gene has CDR1 SGHNT and CDR2 YYREEE (reference sequence). The ends were cut back, 7 bases at V and 0 bases at J, with 22 bases in the middle. The CDR3 spans 17 residues. The chain's CDR3 is CASGGGRAGSMNTEAFF. DNA of the CDR3: TGTGCCAGCGGGGGTGGGAGAGCGGGATCTATGAACACTGAAGCTTTCTTT.

The chain's CDR3 is CASSGVGGLDEQYF. The DNA for the CDR3 is TGTGCCAGCAGTGGTGTAGGGGGCTTAGACGAGCAGTACTTC. The chain joins TRBV2 to TRBJ2-7, with 7 bases fitting TRBD1. This CDR3 spans 14 amino acids. The ends lost 4 bases at V and 5 bases at J; junction bases unmatched: 8. Germline-derived CDR1 and CDR2 are SNHLY and FYNNEI.

The chain links TRBV18 to TRBJ2-1; tentatively, D is TRBD1 or TRBD2 (5 bases each). The CDR3 is 15 amino acids. Trimming pared 6 bases from V and 0 bases from J, leaving 12 bases between. Germline lookup yields CDR1 KGHSH and CDR2 LQKENI. The chain's CDR3 is CASSRDVSSYNEQFF. The DNA for the CDR3 is TGTGCCAGCTCTCGGGACGTCTCCTCCTACAATGAGCAGTTCTTC.

The chain recombines TRBV5-5 with TRBJ1-2; D remains unclear. Germline V CDR1 and CDR2: SGHKS, YYEKEE (reference sequence). Trimming pared 3 bases from V and 4 bases from J, leaving 16 bases between. The CDR3 sequence is 15 residues long. The CDR3: CASSSVPPLGYGYTF. The CDR3, as DNA: TGTGCCAGCAGCTCCGTACCTCCGTTGGGCTATGGCTACACCTTC.

This rearrangement joins TRBV5-4 to TRBJ2-2, with 10 nucleotides matching TRBD1. The V gene end was trimmed by 2 bases and the J gene end by 6 bases; junction bases not matched to a gene: 4. Germline CDR1 is SGHNT and CDR2 is YYREEE (reference sequence). The CDR3 runs 15 residues. In nucleotides, the CDR3 is TGTGCCAGCAGCTTTCGACAGGGGGCTCCCGGGGAGCTGTTTTTT. This gives the protein CASSFRQGAPGELFF.